Included here is one T cell receptor beta chain sequence, with context. The sample comes from a study of T-cell memory formation after mild COVID-19. TCRdb analysed the 5' RACE reads with MiXCR anew, one entry per CDR3 protein. The sample holds 300,000 to 350,000 distinct CDR3 sequences, around an eighth seen once. V lost 7 bases and J lost 4, with 13 bases in between. The CDR3 runs to 13 residues. Germline lookup yields CDR1 MNHEY and CDR2 SVGEGT. The chain joins TRBV6-2 or TRBV6-3 to TRBJ2-5, with a weak D call TRBD1 (5 bases). Sample: PBMCs or a T cell subset sorted from them (not recorded which). The sequence derives from a man between 18 and 29 years old who had mild COVID-19 (a few samples of this study predate the infection). Cell type and time point are not known. The CDR3 bases are TGTGCCAGCATGATAAGGGGCGGAGAGACCCAGTACTTC. Its protein is CASMIRGGETQYF.